This TCR beta chain appears in the sequencing data of a study of OX40 agonist ivuxolimab in advanced cancers. Blood specimens came from baseline, cycle 4 day 1, and cycle 7 day 1. In the case of this clone: What it binds is not known.

Germline values: CDR1 MNHNS, CDR2 SASEGT. The CDR3 totals 13 residues. Trimming stripped 10 bases from V and 4 bases from J, with 16 bases between. Clones were read by immunoSEQ multiplex PCR, and TCRdb kept only the in-frame ones, dropping some. The sample has 90,000 to 100,000 clones, about 90% seen once. Points from the study as a whole: Average numbers of expanded clones were greater in CD8+ T cells than in CD4+.

Sample: CD4+ or CD8+ T cells sorted from blood, taken in a trial of the OX40 agonist ivuxolimab. This receptor was obtained from an adult with an advanced solid tumor such as melanoma, head and neck, liver or kidney cancer. The chain has TRBV6-1 and TRBJ1-2, with TRBD1 as a possible D gene (5 bases). CDR3 sequence: CATCPRGAYGYTF. In DNA form, the CDR3 reads TGTGCCACCTGCCCCCGTGGGGCCTATGGCTACACCTTC.